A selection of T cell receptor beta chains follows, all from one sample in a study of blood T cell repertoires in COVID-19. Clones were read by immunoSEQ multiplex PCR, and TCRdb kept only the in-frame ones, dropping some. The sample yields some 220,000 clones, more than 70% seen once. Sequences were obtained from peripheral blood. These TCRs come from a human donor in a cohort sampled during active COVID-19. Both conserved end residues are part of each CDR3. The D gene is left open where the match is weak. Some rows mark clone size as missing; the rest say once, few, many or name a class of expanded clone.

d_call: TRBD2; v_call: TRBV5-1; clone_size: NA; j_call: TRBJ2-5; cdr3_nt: TGCGCCAGCAGCTCTAATGTAGCGGGAGTTTCTGAGACCCAGTACTTC; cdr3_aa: CASSSNVAGVSETQYF
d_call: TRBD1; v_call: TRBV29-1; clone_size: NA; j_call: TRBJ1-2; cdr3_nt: TGCAGCGCAGGACAGGGTCCTGGCTACACCTTC; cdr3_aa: CSAGQGPGYTF
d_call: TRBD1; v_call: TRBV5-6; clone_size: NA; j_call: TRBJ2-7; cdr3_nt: TGTGCCAGCAGAACGGACAGGAGCTCCTACGAGCAGTACTTC; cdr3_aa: CASRTDRSSYEQYF
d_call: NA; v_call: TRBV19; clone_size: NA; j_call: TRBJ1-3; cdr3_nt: TGTGCCAGCGCGGGAACAGGTAGTGGAAACACCATATATTTT; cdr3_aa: CASAGTGSGNTIYF
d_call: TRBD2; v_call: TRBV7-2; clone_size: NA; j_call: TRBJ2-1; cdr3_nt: TGTGCCAGCAGCTCCGTCGGGACTAGGGGCAATGAGCAGTTCTTC; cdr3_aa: CASSSVGTRGNEQFF
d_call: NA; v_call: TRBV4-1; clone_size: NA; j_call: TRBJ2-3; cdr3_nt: TGCGCCAGCAGCCAAGAACCACCTCAGGGTTCCACAGATACGCAGTATTTT; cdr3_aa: CASSQEPPQGSTDTQYF
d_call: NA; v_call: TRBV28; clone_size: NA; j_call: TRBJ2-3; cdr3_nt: TGTGCCAGCAGTATTCCTCCGTCGTCCACAGATACGCAGTATTTT; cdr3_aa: CASSIPPSSTDTQYF
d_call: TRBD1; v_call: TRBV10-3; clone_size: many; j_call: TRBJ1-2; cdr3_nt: TGTGCCACCACTCAGGGCGGGACAGGGAACGGTGGCTACACCTTC; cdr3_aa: CATTQGGTGNGGYTF
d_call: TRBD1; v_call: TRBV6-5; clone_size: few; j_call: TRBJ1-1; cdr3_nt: TGTGCCAGCAGCCTAGGACAGGGGGCGAGAGCTTTCTTT; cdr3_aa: CASSLGQGARAFF
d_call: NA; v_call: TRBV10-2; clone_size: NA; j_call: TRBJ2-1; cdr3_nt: TGCGCCAGCAGTGAGGGGGCAGGTTACAATGAGCAGTTCTTC; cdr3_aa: CASSEGAGYNEQFF
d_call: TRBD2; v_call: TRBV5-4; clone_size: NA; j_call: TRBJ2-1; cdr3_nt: TGTGCCAGCAGCAAACCTCCGGGACTAGCGGGAGCATATGAGCAGTTCTTC; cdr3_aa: CASSKPPGLAGAYEQFF
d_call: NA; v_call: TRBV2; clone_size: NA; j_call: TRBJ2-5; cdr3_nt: TGTGCCAGCAGAGGACTCGCCGTGGGGCAAGAGACCCAGTACTTC; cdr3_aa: CASRGLAVGQETQYF
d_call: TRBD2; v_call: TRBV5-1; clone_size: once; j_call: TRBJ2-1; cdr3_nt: TGCGCCAGCAGCTCGGGACTAGCGGGAGATGATGAGCAGTTCTTC; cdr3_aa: CASSSGLAGDDEQFF
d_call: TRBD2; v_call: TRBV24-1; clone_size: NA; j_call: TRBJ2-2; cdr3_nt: TGTGCCACCAGTGCCGCGGGGGGCGTCCCTCGTTCCGGGGAGCTGTTTTTT; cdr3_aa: CATSAAGGVPRSGELFF
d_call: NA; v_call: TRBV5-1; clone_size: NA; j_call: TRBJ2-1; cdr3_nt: TGCGCCAGCAGCTTGTCCGGACAGTGGCACTACAATGAGCAGTTCTTC; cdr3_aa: CASSLSGQWHYNEQFF
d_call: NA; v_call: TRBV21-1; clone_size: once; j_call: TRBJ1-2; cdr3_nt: TGTGCCAGCAGCAAAGTTAGCAGGGAAAATGGCTACACCTTC; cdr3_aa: CASSKVSRENGYTF
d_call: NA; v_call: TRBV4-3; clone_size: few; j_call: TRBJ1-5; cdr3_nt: TGCGCCAGCAGTCGGTATTCCGATCAGCCCCAGCATTTT; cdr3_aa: CASSRYSDQPQHF
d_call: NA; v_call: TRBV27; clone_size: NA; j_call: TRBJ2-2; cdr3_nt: TGTGCCAGTACCCCCCGGCGGGGACGATTAACCGGGGAGCTGTTTTTT; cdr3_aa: CASTPRRGRLTGELFF
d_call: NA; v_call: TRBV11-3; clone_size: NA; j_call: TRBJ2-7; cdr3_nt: TGTGCCAGCAGCTTAGTGGGGGGCGAGCAGTACTTC; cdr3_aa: CASSLVGGEQYF
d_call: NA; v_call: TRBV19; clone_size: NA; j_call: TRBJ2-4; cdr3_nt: TGTGCCAGTATGGGCAACGGATTTGCCAAAAACATTCAGTACTTC; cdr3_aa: CASMGNGFAKNIQYF
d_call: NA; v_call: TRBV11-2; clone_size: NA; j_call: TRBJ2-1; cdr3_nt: TGTGCCAGCAGTCCTGACAGACGTCCCTACAATGAGCAGTTCTTC; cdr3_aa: CASSPDRRPYNEQFF
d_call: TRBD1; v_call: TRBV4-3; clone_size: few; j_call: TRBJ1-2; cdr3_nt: TGCGCCAGCAGCCGGACAGGGAATGGCTACACCTTC; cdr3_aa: CASSRTGNGYTF
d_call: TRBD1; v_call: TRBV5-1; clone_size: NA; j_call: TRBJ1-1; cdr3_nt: TGCGCCAGCAGCCTCGAGGGCAGGGGGGCTTTCTTT; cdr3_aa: CASSLEGRGAFF
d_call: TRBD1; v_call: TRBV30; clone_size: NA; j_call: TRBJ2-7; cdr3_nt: TGTGCCTGGGCCCATAGGGGGCCCTACGAGCAGTACTTC; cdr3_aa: CAWAHRGPYEQYF
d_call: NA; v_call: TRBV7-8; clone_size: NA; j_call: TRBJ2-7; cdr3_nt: TGTGCCAGCAGCTCCGTGAGCAGCTTAGGACAAAACGAGCAGTACTTC; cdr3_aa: CASSSVSSLGQNEQYF
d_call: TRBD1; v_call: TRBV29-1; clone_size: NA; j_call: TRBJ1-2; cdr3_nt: TGCAGCGTTGAGGGCCTCGGGACAGAGCTTAACTATGGCTACACCTTC; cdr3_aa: CSVEGLGTELNYGYTF
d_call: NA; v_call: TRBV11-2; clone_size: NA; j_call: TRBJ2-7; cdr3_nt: TGTGCCAGCAGCTTAGATTCGTATCCAGCCTACGAGCAGTACTTC; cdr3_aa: CASSLDSYPAYEQYF
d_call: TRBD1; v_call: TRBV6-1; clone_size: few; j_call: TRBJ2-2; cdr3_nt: TGTGCCAGCAGTGCTAGGGGGACAGCTAACACCGGGGAGCTGTTTTTT; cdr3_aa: CASSARGTANTGELFF
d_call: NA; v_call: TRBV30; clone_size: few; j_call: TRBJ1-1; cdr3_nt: TGTGCCTGGAGTGTAAGGGGTAATGAAGCTTTCTTT; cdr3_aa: CAWSVRGNEAFF
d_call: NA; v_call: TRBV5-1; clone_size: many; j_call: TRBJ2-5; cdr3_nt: TGCGCCAGCAGCTTGGGTTTCGGGGGTCAAGAGACCCAGTACTTC; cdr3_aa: CASSLGFGGQETQYF
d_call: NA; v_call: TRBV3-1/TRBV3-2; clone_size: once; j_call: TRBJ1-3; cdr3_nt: TGTGCCAGCAGCCAAGTGTATGGTCAGACAGGCCTCTCTGGAAACACCATATATTTT; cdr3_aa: CASSQVYGQTGLSGNTIYF
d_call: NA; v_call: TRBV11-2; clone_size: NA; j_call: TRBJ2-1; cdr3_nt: TGTGCCAGCAGCTTAGGTCCGGGGGACAATGAGCAGTTCTTC; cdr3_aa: CASSLGPGDNEQFF
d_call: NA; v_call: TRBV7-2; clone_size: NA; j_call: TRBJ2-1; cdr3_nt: TGTGCCAGCAGCTTAACGGACTTACACAATGAGCAGTTCTTC; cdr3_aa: CASSLTDLHNEQFF
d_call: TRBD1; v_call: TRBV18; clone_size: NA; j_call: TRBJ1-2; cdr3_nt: TGTGCCAGCTCACCATACATAAAACCGGGACAGGGACCCTATGGCTACACCTTC; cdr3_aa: CASSPYIKPGQGPYGYTF
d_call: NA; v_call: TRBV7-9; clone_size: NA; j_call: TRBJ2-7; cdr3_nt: TGTGCCAGCAAGGAAGGACAGACCTACGAGCAGTACTTC; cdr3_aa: CASKEGQTYEQYF
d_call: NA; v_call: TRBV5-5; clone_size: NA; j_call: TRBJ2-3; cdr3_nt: TGTGCCAGCAGTCGTCGGACTAGCACAGATACGCAGTATTTT; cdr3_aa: CASSRRTSTDTQYF
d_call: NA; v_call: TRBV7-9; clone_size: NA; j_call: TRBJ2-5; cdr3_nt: TGTGCCAGCAGCTTAACGAGGAAACAAGAGACCCAGTACTTC; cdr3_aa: CASSLTRKQETQYF
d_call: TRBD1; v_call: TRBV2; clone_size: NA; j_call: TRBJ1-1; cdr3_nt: TGTGCCAGCAGTTTGACAGGGATGAACACTGAAGCTTTCTTT; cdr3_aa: CASSLTGMNTEAFF
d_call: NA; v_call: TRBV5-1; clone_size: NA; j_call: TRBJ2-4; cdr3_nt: TGCGCCAGCAGCCCAGGTGTGGGTTCCCCAGCCAAAAACATTCAGTACTTC; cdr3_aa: CASSPGVGSPAKNIQYF
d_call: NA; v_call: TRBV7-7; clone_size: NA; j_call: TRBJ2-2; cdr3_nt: TGTGCTAGCAGTGAAAGGAGGACCGCGAACACCGGGGAGCTGTTTTTT; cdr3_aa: CASSERRTANTGELFF
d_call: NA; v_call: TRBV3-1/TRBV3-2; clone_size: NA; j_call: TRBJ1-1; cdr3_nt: TGTGCCAGCAGCCAAGATCCCGGGGGGACTGAAGCTTTCTTT; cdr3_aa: CASSQDPGGTEAFF
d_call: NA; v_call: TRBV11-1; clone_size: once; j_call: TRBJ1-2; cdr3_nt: TGTGCCAGCAGCCCCCGCCCGCAAGGGGATGGCTACACCTTC; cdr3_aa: CASSPRPQGDGYTF
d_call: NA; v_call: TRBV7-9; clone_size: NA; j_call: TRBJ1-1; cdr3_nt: TGTGCCAGCAGCTGGACACTGAACACTGAAGCTTTCTTT; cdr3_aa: CASSWTLNTEAFF
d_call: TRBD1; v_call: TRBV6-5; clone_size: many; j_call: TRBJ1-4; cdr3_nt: TGTGCCAGCAGAACAGGGGGCATGGGGGAAAAACTGTTTTTT; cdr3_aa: CASRTGGMGEKLFF
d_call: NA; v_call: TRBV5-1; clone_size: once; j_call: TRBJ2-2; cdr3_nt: TGCGCCAGCAGCTTGCTCAAGACAGTGAACACCGGGGAGCTGTTTTTT; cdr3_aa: CASSLLKTVNTGELFF
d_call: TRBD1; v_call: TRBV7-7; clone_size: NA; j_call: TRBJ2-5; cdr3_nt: TGTGCTAGCAGCCAGAACAGGGGGCGCGGGGAGACCCAGTACTTC; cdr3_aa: CASSQNRGRGETQYF
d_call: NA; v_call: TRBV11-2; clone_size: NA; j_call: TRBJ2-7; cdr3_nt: TGTGCCAGCAGCCCCTTGTTTGGCAGGGTTACCCACGAGCAGTACTTC; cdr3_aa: CASSPLFGRVTHEQYF
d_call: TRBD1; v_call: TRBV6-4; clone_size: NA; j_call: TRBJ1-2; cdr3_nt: TGTGCCAGCATCAATACCAACAGGGGGCCAAGCAGAACCAAGTATGGCTACACCTTC; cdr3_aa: CASINTNRGPSRTKYGYTF
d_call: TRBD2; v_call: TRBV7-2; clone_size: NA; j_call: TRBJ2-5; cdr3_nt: TGTGCCAGCAGCCCTTCGGGGGGGGAAGAGACCCAGTACTTC; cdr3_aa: CASSPSGGEETQYF
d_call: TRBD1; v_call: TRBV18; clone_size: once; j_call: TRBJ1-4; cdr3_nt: TGTGCCAGCTCACCAGAGGTGTTGGTGGGACAGGGGGCGCCGAATGAAAAACTGTTTTTT; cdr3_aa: CASSPEVLVGQGAPNEKLFF
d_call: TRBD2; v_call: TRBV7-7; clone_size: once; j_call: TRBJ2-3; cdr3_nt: TGTGCTAGCAGCCCTATGTCGGGAGGGCCAACAGATACGCAGTATTTT; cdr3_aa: CASSPMSGGPTDTQYF
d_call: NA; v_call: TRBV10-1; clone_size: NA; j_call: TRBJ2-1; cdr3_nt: TGCGCCAGCCGACCCGTTGGGCTGAATGAGCAGTTCTTC; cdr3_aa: CASRPVGLNEQFF
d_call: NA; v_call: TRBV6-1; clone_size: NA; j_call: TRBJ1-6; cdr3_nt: TGTGCCAGCAGTGAAGCGCTCAGGGCCTCGGATTCACCCCTCCACTTT; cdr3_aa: CASSEALRASDSPLHF
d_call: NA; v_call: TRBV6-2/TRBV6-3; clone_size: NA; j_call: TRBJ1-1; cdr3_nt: TGTGCCAGCAGTTATGGGTTGGCTAGCACTGAAGCTTTCTTT; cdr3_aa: CASSYGLASTEAFF
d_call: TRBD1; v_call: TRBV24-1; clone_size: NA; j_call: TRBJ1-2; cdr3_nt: TGTGCCACTTTTACAGGGGCTAATGGCTACACCTTC; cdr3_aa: CATFTGANGYTF
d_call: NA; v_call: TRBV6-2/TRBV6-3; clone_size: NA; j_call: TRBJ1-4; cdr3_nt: TGTGCCAGCAGTTACCGAACCGCCATGGAGGAGGAAAAACTGTTTTTT; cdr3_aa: CASSYRTAMEEEKLFF
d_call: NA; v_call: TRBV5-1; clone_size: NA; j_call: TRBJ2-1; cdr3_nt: TGCGCCAGCAGCTTGACAGTTTACAATGAGCAGTTCTTC; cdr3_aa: CASSLTVYNEQFF
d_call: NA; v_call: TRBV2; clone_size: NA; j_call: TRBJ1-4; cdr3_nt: TGTGCCAGCACCCGACAGGTCCGGGCGAGAGAAAAACTGTTTTTT; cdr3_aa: CASTRQVRAREKLFF
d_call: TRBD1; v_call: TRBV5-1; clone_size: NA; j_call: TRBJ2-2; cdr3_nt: TGCGCCAGCAGCTTGGGCCAGGGGGCCGGGGAGCTGTTTTTT; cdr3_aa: CASSLGQGAGELFF